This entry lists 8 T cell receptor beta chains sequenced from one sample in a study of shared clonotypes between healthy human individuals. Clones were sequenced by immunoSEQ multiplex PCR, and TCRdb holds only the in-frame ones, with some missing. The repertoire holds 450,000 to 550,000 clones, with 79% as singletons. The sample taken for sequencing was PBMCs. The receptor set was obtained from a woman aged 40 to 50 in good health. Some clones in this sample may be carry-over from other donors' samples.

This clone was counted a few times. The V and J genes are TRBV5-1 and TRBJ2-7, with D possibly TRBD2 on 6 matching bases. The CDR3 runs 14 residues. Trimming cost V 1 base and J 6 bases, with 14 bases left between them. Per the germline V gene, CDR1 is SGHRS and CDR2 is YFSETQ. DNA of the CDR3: TGCGCCAGCAGCTTGTTCACTAGCCCACGCGAGCAGTACTTC. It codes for CASSLFTSPREQYF.

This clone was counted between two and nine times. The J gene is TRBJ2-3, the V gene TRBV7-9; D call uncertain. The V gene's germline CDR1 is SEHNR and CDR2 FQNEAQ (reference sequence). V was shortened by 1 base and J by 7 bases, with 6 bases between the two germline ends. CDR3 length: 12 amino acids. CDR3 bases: TGTGCCAGCAGCTTAGAAAGCAATACGCAGTATTTT. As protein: CASSLESNTQYF.

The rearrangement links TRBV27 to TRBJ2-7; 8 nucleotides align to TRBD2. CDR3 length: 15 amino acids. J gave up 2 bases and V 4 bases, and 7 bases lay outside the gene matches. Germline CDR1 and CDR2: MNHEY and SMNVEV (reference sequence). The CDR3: CASSSPGLGTYEQYF. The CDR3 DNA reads TGTGCCAGCAGTTCCCCGGGACTAGGGACCTACGAGCAGTACTTC.

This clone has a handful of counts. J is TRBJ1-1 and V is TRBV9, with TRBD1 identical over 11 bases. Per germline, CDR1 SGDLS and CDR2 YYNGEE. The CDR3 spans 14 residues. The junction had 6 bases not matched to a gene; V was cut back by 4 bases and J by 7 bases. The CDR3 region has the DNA TGTGCCAGCAGCACAGGACAGGGGGCCAGTGAAGCTTTCTTT. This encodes CASSTGQGASEAFF.

CDR3 amino acids: CASSPPSVGGEAFF. CDR3 nucleotide sequence: TGTGCCAGCTCACCACCGAGCGTGGGGGGGGAAGCTTTCTTT. The chain links TRBV18 to TRBJ1-1; tentative D call: TRBD1 (5 bases). Germline lookup yields CDR1 KGHSH and CDR2 LQKENI. This CDR3 comprises 14 residues. The V gene lost 0 bases and the J gene lost 8 bases, with 13 bases spanning the gap.

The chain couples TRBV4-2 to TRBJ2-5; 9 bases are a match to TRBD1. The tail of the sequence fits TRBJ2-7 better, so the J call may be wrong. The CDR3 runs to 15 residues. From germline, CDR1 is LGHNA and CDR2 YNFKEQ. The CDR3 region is CASSQGGGQGREQYF. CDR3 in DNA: TGTGCCAGCAGCCAGGGCGGGGGACAGGGTCGCGAGCAGTACTTC.

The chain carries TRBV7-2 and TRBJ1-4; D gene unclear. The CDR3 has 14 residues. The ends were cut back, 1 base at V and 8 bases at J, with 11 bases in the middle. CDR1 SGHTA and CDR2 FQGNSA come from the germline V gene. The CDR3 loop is CASSLDPGSEKLFF. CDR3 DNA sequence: TGTGCCAGCAGCTTAGATCCAGGATCCGAAAAACTGTTTTTT.

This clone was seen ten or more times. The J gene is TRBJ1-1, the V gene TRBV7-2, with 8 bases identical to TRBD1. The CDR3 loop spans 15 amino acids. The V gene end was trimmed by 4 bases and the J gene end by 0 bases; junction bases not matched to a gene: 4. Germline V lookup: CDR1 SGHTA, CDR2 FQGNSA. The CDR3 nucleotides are TGTGCCAGCAGCTGGAAGGGACAGGTGAACACTGAAGCTTTCTTT. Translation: CASSWKGQVNTEAFF.